A selection of T cell receptor beta chains follows, all from one sample in a study of CD8 T cells in ankylosing spondylitis. TCRdb reanalysed the 5' RACE reads using MiXCR and keeps one entry per CDR3 protein. The data hold about 700,000 distinct CDR3 sequences, with roughly 19% observed a single time. The specimen sequenced was blood, either unsorted or a sorted T cell fraction (not recorded which). These receptors were collected from a male donor with ankylosing spondylitis. CDR3s include the opening cysteine and the closing phenylalanine or tryptophan.

TRBV5-6	TRBJ1-1	CASSSPLTLTNTEAFF
TRBV29-1	TRBJ2-7	CSVQGLGYEQYF
TRBV5-1	TRBJ1-1	CASSLVWGASTEAFF
TRBV20-1	TRBJ2-7	CSARDTWGKAGVNEQYF
TRBV27	TRBJ1-2	CASRGYGGYTF
TRBV4-1	TRBJ1-2	CASSPGTVTNYGYTF
TRBV19	TRBJ2-7	CASSIIQGSSYEQYF
TRBV6-1	TRBJ1-2	CASTSQGTDYGYTF
TRBV4-2	TRBJ1-3	CASSQDVVSSGNTIYF
TRBV27	TRBJ2-3	CASSLQLAGTDTQYF
TRBV29-1	TRBJ1-4	CSGYEQGLFF
TRBV5-6	TRBJ2-5	CASSLRQDIQETQYF
TRBV7-2	TRBJ2-3	CASSSEGADTQYF
TRBV30	TRBJ1-4	CAWSARAKEKLFF
TRBV7-3	TRBJ2-7	CASSSKAALAGGSFSYEQYF
TRBV5-5	TRBJ2-4	CASSLGGGTGWNIQYF
TRBV5-6	TRBJ2-1	CASSLVASGLDEQFF
TRBV12-3/TRBV12-4	TRBJ1-3	CASRPGAGNTIYF
TRBV5-1	TRBJ1-5	CASSLGGRTNQPQHF
TRBV11-2	TRBJ2-7	CASSLFSGAEQYF
TRBV7-9	TRBJ2-1	CASSPQGLAIHEQFF
TRBV20-1	TRBJ2-7	CSARDPWGWGWHEQYF
TRBV6-5	TRBJ2-1	CASSYGFQSSYNEQFF
TRBV5-1	TRBJ2-3	CASSPQPRDRGADTQYF
TRBV7-9	TRBJ2-7	CASSLVTGHSTYEQYF
TRBV6-1	TRBJ2-1	CASSPRGGAGNEQFF
TRBV20-1	TRBJ2-3	CSAREVGGIGGKADTQYF
TRBV3-1	TRBJ1-1	CASSHPGLNTEAFF
TRBV12-3/TRBV12-4	TRBJ2-5	CASSLESWGETQYF
TRBV4-3	TRBJ1-6	CASSPSWTGVDSPLHF
TRBV12-3/TRBV12-4	TRBJ1-1	CASFRTVEAFF
TRBV10-3	TRBJ2-7	CAIRDSVDSYEQYF
TRBV19	TRBJ2-1	CASSAGLAVYNEQFF
TRBV20-1	TRBJ1-2	CSARRGNYGYTF
TRBV28	TRBJ1-4	CASKQGGLQDEKLFF
TRBV5-6	TRBJ2-1	CASSLAPNEQFF
TRBV28	TRBJ2-7	CASSLEGAIHYEQYF
TRBV6-5	TRBJ1-3	CASSYPGYRSGNTIYF
TRBV7-9	TRBJ2-3	CASSWDRLTDTQYF
TRBV20-1	TRBJ2-1	CSARISKRGLPFF
TRBV6-4	TRBJ1-2	CASSDSGQKGYTF
TRBV29-1	TRBJ1-4	CSVEGVGNEKLFF
TRBV4-3	TRBJ2-3	CASSKGWWDTDTQYF
TRBV7-2	TRBJ1-5	CASSFEDRARNQPQHF
TRBV2	TRBJ2-3	CASSAGQGLTDTQYF
TRBV9	TRBJ1-5	CASSATPGGSDQPQHF
TRBV9	TRBJ2-7	CASSVGAGTRYEQYF
TRBV9	TRBJ2-3	CASSLSHPGPTDTQYF
TRBV3-1	TRBJ1-5	CASSQGSQPQHF
TRBV5-1	TRBJ2-1	CASSQGAGEGYNEQFF
TRBV4-1	TRBJ1-1	CASRRTGPDTEAFF
TRBV2	TRBJ2-2	CASSDWLELTGELFF
TRBV5-5	TRBJ2-7	CASSLWGGQAAYEQYF
TRBV7-2	TRBJ1-2	CASSFIQGAYGYTF
TRBV10-3	TRBJ2-1	CASRDFGTNYNEQFF